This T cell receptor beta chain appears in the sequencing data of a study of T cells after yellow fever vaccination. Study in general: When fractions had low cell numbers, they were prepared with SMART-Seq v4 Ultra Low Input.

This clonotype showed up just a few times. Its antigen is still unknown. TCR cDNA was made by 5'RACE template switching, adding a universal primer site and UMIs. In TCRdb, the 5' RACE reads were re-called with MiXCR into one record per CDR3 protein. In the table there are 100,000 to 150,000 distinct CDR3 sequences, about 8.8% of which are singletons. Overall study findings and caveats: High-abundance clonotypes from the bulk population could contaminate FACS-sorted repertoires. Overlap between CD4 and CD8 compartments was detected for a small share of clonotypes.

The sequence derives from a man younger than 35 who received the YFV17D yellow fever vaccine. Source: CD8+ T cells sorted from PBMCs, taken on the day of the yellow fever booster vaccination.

The CDR3 region is CASSLLRGQETQYF. The CDR3 region has the DNA TGTGCCAGCAGCTTACTTCGGGGGCAAGAGACCCAGTACTTC. The J gene is TRBJ2-5, the V gene TRBV13; D is possibly TRBD2 (6 bases). V was cut by 2 bases and J by 2 bases, with 9 bases left in between. Germline assignment: CDR1 PRHDT and CDR2 FYEKMQ (reference sequence). The CDR3 sequence is 14 residues long. Combining the CDR3 with reference TRBV13 and TRBJ2-5 gives the whole variable domain AAGVIQSPRHLIKEKRETATLKCYPIPRHDTVYWYQQGPGQDPQFLISFYEKMQSDKGSIPDRFSAQQFSDYHSELNMSSLELGDSALYFCASSLLRGQETQYFGPGTRLLVL.